A single sample gave rise to the 18 T cell receptor beta chains below, sequenced in a study of blood T cell repertoires in COVID-19 (dated by TCRdb to the early 2020s). The library was obtained by the immunoSEQ multiplex PCR assay. The immuneACCESS repertoire file appears here via TCRdb, limited to in-frame rearrangements. These files lack a portion of the clones; in checked studies, under half of the deficit traces to unresolved V genes, and the cause of the others is not known. The sample includes about 310,000 clones, with approximately 87% observed a single time. The leading ten clones occupy approximately 8.1% of the sample. Material for sequencing was peripheral blood. These receptors all come from a woman in her 50s who had recovered from COVID-19.

V is TRBV9 and J is TRBJ2-1; TRBD1 matches at 9 bases. J was trimmed by 7 bases and V by 0 bases; bases with no gene match: 5. The CDR3 covers 15 residues. CDR1 SGDLS and CDR2 YYNGEE come from the germline V gene. CDR3 DNA sequence: TGTGCCAGCAGCGTAGACGACAGGGGGTTGAATGAGCAGTTCTTC. Its translation: CASSVDDRGLNEQFF.

This rearrangement joins TRBV19 to TRBJ1-6, with D possibly being TRBD1 (6 bases). CDR1 LNHDA and CDR2 SQIVND come from the germline V gene (reference sequence). This CDR3 has 13 amino acids. V shed 6 bases and J shed 7 bases, with 10 bases lying between them. This chain's CDR3 is CASSRQVNSPLHF. The CDR3 region has the DNA TGTGCCAGTAGCCGACAGGTCAATTCACCCCTCCACTTT.

For the CDR3, the DNA is TGTGCCATCAGTGAGACGGGACAGGGCAGCAATCAGCCCCAGCATTTT. Protein sequence: CAISETGQGSNQPQHF. The chain is built from TRBV10-3 and TRBJ1-5; 9 bases match TRBD1. Losses at the gene ends were 2 bases for V and 1 base for J; bases not matched to a gene: 3. This CDR3 is built from 16 residues. Germline V CDR1 and CDR2: ENHRY, SYGVKD.

The genes are TRBV5-1 and TRBJ2-5; TRBD1 matches at 7 bases. The CDR3 covers 13 residues. Germline values: CDR1 SGHRS, CDR2 YFSETQ. Trimming took 4 bases from V and 4 from J; bases not matched to a gene: 4. The CDR3 nucleotides are TGCGCCAGCAGCCCGGACAGGCTAGAGACCCAGTACTTC. It is translated as CASSPDRLETQYF. Complete variable domain (other parts from reference TRBV5-1 and TRBJ2-5): KAGVTQTPRYLIKTRGQQVTLSCSPISGHRSVSWYQQTPGQGLQFLFEYFSETQRNKGNFPGRFSGRQFSNSRSEMNVSTLELGDSALYLCASSPDRLETQYFGPGTRLLVL.

The genes are TRBV28 and TRBJ2-1; 10 bases map to TRBD1. CDR1 and CDR2 from the germline V gene are MDHEN and SYDVKM. The CDR3 contains 16 residues. V lost 0 bases to trimming and J lost 4 bases; unmatched junction nucleotides: 3. The CDR3 DNA reads TGTGCCAGCAGTTTATGGGGACAGGGGCTGTACAATGAGCAGTTCTTC. Translation: CASSLWGQGLYNEQFF.

This sequence joins TRBV3-1 (or the pseudogene TRBV3-2) and TRBJ2-6, with a weak D call TRBD2 (5 bases). Trimming took 0 bases from V and 1 from J, leaving 13 bases between them. Germline loops: CDR1 LGHDT, CDR2 YNNKEL (reference sequence). The CDR3 consists of 18 residues. The CDR3 region is CASSQDYKRLSGANVLTF. As DNA, the CDR3 is TGTGCCAGCAGCCAAGACTACAAGCGGCTATCTGGGGCCAACGTCCTGACTTTC.

This sequence joins TRBV7-8 and TRBJ2-7; D is possibly TRBD1 (6 bases). The CDR3 is 14 amino acids. Trimming pared 5 bases from V and 2 bases from J, leaving 13 bases between. CDR1 and CDR2 from the germline V gene are SGHVS and FQNEAQ. The chain's CDR3 is CASSQARDTYEQYF. CDR3 in DNA: TGTGCCAGCAGCCAAGCCCGGGACACCTACGAGCAGTACTTC. Supplemented by reference TRBV7-8 and TRBJ2-7, the full variable domain reads GAGVSQSPRYKVAKRGQDVALRCDPISGHVSLFWYQQALGQGPEFLTYFQNEAQLDKSGLPSDRFFAERPEGSVSTLKIQRTQQEDSAVYLCASSQARDTYEQYFGPGTRLTVT.

This sequence joins TRBV28 and TRBJ2-1; 13 positions agree with TRBD2. Per the germline V gene, CDR1 is MDHEN and CDR2 is SYDVKM. The CDR3 spans 14 residues. After removal of 8 bases from V and 9 bases from J, the junction contained 7 bases not matched to a gene. CDR3 amino acids: CASDPGLAGVEQFF. The DNA for the CDR3 is TGTGCCAGCGACCCCGGACTAGCGGGAGTTGAGCAGTTCTTC.

The chain has TRBV6-2 or TRBV6-3 and TRBJ1-1, with no clear D. V lost 0 bases and J 10 bases, leaving 18 bases between the germline ends. Germline CDR1 and CDR2: MNHEY and SVGEGT. CDR3 length: 15 amino acids. CDR3 in DNA: TGTGCCAGCAGTTACTCGGAGAATGCCCGGGTGGGAGCTTTCTTT. Translated: CASSYSENARVGAFF.

The gene calls are TRBV5-1 and TRBJ1-2; D possibly corresponds to TRBD1 (6 bases). The CDR3 covers 13 residues. The germline V and J ends were trimmed by 5 bases and 6 bases, with 14 bases remaining between them. In germline, CDR1 is SGHRS, CDR2 YFSETQ. The CDR3 region is CASRVTGLDGYTF. The CDR3 coding sequence is TGCGCCAGCAGGGTGACAGGTTTGGATGGCTACACCTTC.

In DNA form, the CDR3 reads TGTGCCAGCAGTTACACGGCGGGAGGGCCCACAGATACGCAGTATTTT. It encodes CASSYTAGGPTDTQYF. The chain uses TRBV6-2 or TRBV6-3 and TRBJ2-3, with TRBD2 identical over 9 bases. CDR3 size: 16 residues. With V trimmed by 2 bases and J by 2 bases, 5 bases remained unmatched. Germline assignment: CDR1 MNHEY and CDR2 SVGEGT.

V and J are TRBV7-9 and TRBJ1-2, with a tentative D call TRBD1 (6 bases). Germline V lookup: CDR1 SEHNR, CDR2 FQNEAQ (reference sequence). The CDR3 extends over 13 amino acids. With 5 bases removed from V and 5 bases from J, the gap between germline ends came to 12 bases. CDR3 nucleotide sequence: TGTGCCAGCAGCGCGGACAGCGATTATGGCTACACCTTC. It is translated as CASSADSDYGYTF.

The rearrangement joins TRBV18 to TRBJ1-3, with 9 positions matching TRBD1. Germline lookup yields CDR1 KGHSH and CDR2 LQKENI. The ends lost 0 bases at V and 7 bases at J; junction bases unmatched: 4. The CDR3 is 15 residues long. CDR3 in amino acids: CASSPPGTGRNTIYF. In DNA form, the CDR3 reads TGTGCCAGCTCACCACCGGGGACAGGGAGGAACACCATATATTTT. Full variable domain (rest looked up from reference TRBV18 and TRBJ1-3): NAGVMQNPRHLVRRRGQEARLRCSPMKGHSHVYWYRQLPEEGLKFMVYLQKENIIDESGMPKERFSAEFPKEGPSILRIQQVVRGDSAAYFCASSPPGTGRNTIYFGEGSWLTVV.

The rearrangement links TRBV6-1 to TRBJ2-2, with 7 bases aligning to TRBD2. Germline CDR1 and CDR2: MNHNS and SASEGT. The CDR3 covers 15 residues. The trim removed 5 bases at V and 4 bases at J, leaving 7 bases unmatched. The CDR3 DNA follows: TGTGCCAGCAGTTTCGGGAGGAGGGGCACCGGGGAGCTGTTTTTT. Encoded protein: CASSFGRRGTGELFF.

The chain joins TRBV2 to TRBJ1-1; TRBD1 might be the D (5 bases). The V end was cut by 7 bases, the J end by 3 bases, with 15 bases between. The CDR3 extends over 14 amino acids. Germline-derived CDR1 and CDR2 are SNHLY and FYNNEI. This chain's CDR3 is CASKREGFDTEAFF. The CDR3 bases are TGTGCCAGCAAGAGGGAGGGGTTCGACACTGAAGCTTTCTTT. The whole variable domain, filled in from reference TRBV2 and TRBJ1-1, reads EPEVTQTPSHQVTQMGQEVILRCVPISNHLYFYWYRQILGQKVEFLVSFYNNEISEKSEIFDDQFSVERPDGSNFTLKIRSTKLEDSAMYFCASKREGFDTEAFFGQGTRLTVV.

The gene calls are TRBV3-1 (or the pseudogene TRBV3-2) and TRBJ2-1, with TRBD2 identical over 9 bases. J lost 2 bases, V lost 5 bases, and 4 bases had no gene match. The CDR3 has 15 amino acids. Germline V gene data show CDR1 as LGHDT and CDR2 as YNNKEL (reference sequence). DNA of the CDR3: TGTGCCAGCAGCTTTCTAGCGGGACCCTACAATGAGCAGTTCTTC. It translates to CASSFLAGPYNEQFF.

Details on this clone: The same CDR3 can be traced to other DNA sequences in this sample. J is TRBJ1-2 and V is TRBV12-3 or TRBV12-4; the D is unclear. The CDR3 is 13 amino acids. V was pared by 3 bases and J by 3 bases, with 8 bases between. Here the CDR3 reads CASSLGRDYGYTF. CDR3 DNA: TGTGCCAGCAGTTTGGGCAGAGACTATGGCTACACCTTC.

The genes are TRBV18 and TRBJ2-1, with TRBD2 as a possible D gene (6 bases). There are 15 residues in the CDR3. V was shortened by 5 bases and J by 10 bases, with 21 bases between the two germline ends. CDR1 is KGHSH and CDR2 is LQKENI in the germline V gene. CDR3 sequence reads: CASSTGARSGREQFF. DNA for the CDR3: TGTGCCAGCTCAACCGGGGCCAGAAGCGGGCGGGAGCAGTTCTTC. The variable domain in full, with the rest retrieved from reference TRBV18 and TRBJ2-1, is NAGVMQNPRHLVRRRGQEARLRCSPMKGHSHVYWYRQLPEEGLKFMVYLQKENIIDESGMPKERFSAEFPKEGPSILRIQQVVRGDSAAYFCASSTGARSGREQFFGPGTRLTVL.